These 25 T cell receptor beta chains were sequenced from one sample in a study of OX40 agonist ivuxolimab in advanced cancers. The protocol was immunoSEQ multiplex PCR, while the TCRdb copy is restricted to in-frame clones and leaves out a portion. This table has tens of thousands of clones, about 93% appearing once. This material consisted of CD4+ or CD8+ T cells sorted from blood, taken in a trial of the OX40 agonist ivuxolimab. These receptors originate from an adult with an advanced solid tumor such as melanoma, head and neck, liver or kidney cancer.

The V gene is TRBV4-3, the J gene TRBJ2-6; D possibly uses TRBD1 or TRBD2 (6 bases each). Trimming took off 0 bases at V and 3 bases at J, with 15 bases between the two ends. Germline V gene sequence: CDR1 LGHNA, CDR2 YSLEER. The CDR3 runs 18 residues. The CDR3 protein is CASSQDPPGASGANVLTF. CDR3 coding DNA: TGCGCCAGCAGCCAAGATCCCCCGGGGGCTAGTGGGGCCAACGTCCTGACTTTC.

In this sample, this clone turned up once. CDR3 in DNA: TGTGCCACCAGCAGAGCAAGGGCAGGGGGCTCGGAAGATACGCAGTATTTT. Its protein is CATSRARAGGSEDTQYF. This chain uses TRBV15 with TRBJ2-3; 8 bases are a match to TRBD1. V lost 1 base, J lost 5 bases, and 11 bases stayed unmatched. This CDR3 spans 17 amino acids. CDR1 and CDR2 from the germline V gene are LNHNV and YYDKDF (reference sequence).

In the case of this clone: Germline and junction disagree at one end, which may indicate a read error. The chain recombines TRBV5-6 with TRBJ2-7, with TRBD1 matching over 7 bases. Germline CDR1 SGHDT, CDR2 YYEEEE. The CDR3 consists of 15 residues. The CDR3 DNA follows: TGTGCCAGCAGCAACCCCGACAGGGATTATTACGGGCAGTACTTC. Translating it yields CASSNPDRDYYGQYF.

This clone is a singleton in its sample. V gene TRBV27 combines with J gene TRBJ2-3; D is perhaps TRBD1 (6 bases). Deletions cut 10 bases from V and 5 bases from J, with 16 bases between. Germline loops: CDR1 MNHEY, CDR2 SMNVEV (reference sequence). CDR3 length equals 13 residues. CDR3 in DNA: TGTGCCATACAGGGAAGTCGGTTAGATACGCAGTATTTT. Protein: CAIQGSRLDTQYF.

This sequence joins TRBV7-6 and TRBJ2-2; D ambiguous. The V gene's germline CDR1 is SGHVS and CDR2 FNYEAQ. The CDR3 extends over 16 amino acids. The ends were cut back, 2 bases at V and 8 bases at J, with 18 bases in the middle. The CDR3 DNA follows: TGTGCCAGCAGCTTAAGCCCTGCGATAACCACGGGGGAGCTGTTTTTT. Protein: CASSLSPAITTGELFF.

This chain uses TRBV27 with TRBJ2-3; D call uncertain. CDR1 and CDR2 from the germline V gene are MNHEY and SMNVEV (reference sequence). This CDR3 spans 13 amino acids. V lost 6 bases to trimming and J lost 8 bases, with 15 bases between them. The CDR3 DNA follows: TGTGCCAGCAGCCCCAATACCGCCGGTACGCAGTATTTT. It is translated as CASSPNTAGTQYF.

The chain uses TRBV28 and TRBJ2-3, with TRBD1 matching over 8 bases. Germline values: CDR1 MDHEN, CDR2 SYDVKM. The CDR3 covers 17 residues. J gave up 0 bases and V 6 bases, and 11 bases lay outside the gene matches. The CDR3 nucleotides are TGTGCCAGCAGCGCCCGGGACAGGACATCTAGCACAGATACGCAGTATTTT. Its protein is CASSARDRTSSTDTQYF.

The CDR3 nucleotides are TGTGCCAGCAGGGGACTAGCGCCTAATGAGCAGTTCTTC. It translates to CASRGLAPNEQFF. The J gene is TRBJ2-1, the V gene TRBV6-5; 10 nucleotides align to TRBD2. Germline values: CDR1 MNHEY, CDR2 SVGAGI. The CDR3 sequence is 13 residues long. Germline trimming cut 6 bases from V and 7 bases from J; bases unmatched to any gene: 3.

J is TRBJ2-3 and V is TRBV6-4, with D uncertain. The CDR3 covers 12 residues. Trimming took 2 bases from V and 9 from J, leaving 9 bases between them. Germline values: CDR1 MRHNA, CDR2 SNTAGT. The CDR3 region has the DNA TGTGCCAGCAGTGACGGGTCCCTAACGCAGTATTTT. Translation gives CASSDGSLTQYF.

The chain combines TRBV28 with TRBJ2-2; 8 nucleotides agree with TRBD2. This CDR3 is 16 amino acids long. V shed 6 bases, J shed 2 bases, and the junction held 8 bases outside the gene matches. Germline lookup yields CDR1 MDHEN and CDR2 SYDVKM. The CDR3 nucleotides are TGTGCCAGCAGCCTTCTAGCGGGTTTAAACACCGGGGAGCTGTTTTTT. This encodes CASSLLAGLNTGELFF.

The chain links TRBV27 to TRBJ2-1, with D unclear. Germline-derived CDR1 and CDR2 are MNHEY and SMNVEV (reference sequence). The CDR3 loop spans 15 amino acids. V dropped 5 bases and J dropped 7 bases, with 18 bases sitting between them. This CDR3 is CASSPLFFGENEQFF. The CDR3 region has the DNA TGTGCCAGCAGTCCTCTCTTTTTCGGTGAAAATGAGCAGTTCTTC.

CDR3 residues: CASLGRVNQPQHF. As DNA, the CDR3 is TGTGCCAGCCTCGGGAGGGTCAATCAGCCCCAGCATTTT. The V call is TRBV6-1, the J call TRBJ1-5; no clear D. The CDR3 length is 13 residues. Trimming removed 8 bases from V and 3 bases from J, with 11 bases in between. Germline loops: CDR1 MNHNS, CDR2 SASEGT.

This clone was observed a single time. The chain uses TRBV7-9 and TRBJ2-7, with TRBD2 matching over 7 bases. This CDR3 is built from 19 residues. V lost 5 bases and J lost 1; bases outside the gene matches: 20. The germline gives CDR1 SEHNR, CDR2 FQNEAQ (reference sequence). CDR3 in amino acids: CASSTLGGVGGSVSYEQYF. CDR3 coding DNA: TGTGCCAGCAGCACCCTAGGCGGGGTGGGCGGGAGCGTTTCCTACGAGCAGTACTTC.

The gene calls are TRBV19 and TRBJ1-4; no clear D gene. V lost 5 bases, J lost 5 bases, and 12 bases lay in between. CDR3 length: 14 amino acids. From germline, CDR1 is LNHDA and CDR2 SQIVND (reference sequence). The DNA for the CDR3 is TGTGCCAGTAGTTTCTTTACCGAAAATGAAAAACTGTTTTTT. Translating gives CASSFFTENEKLFF. Based on the CDR3 plus reference TRBV19 and TRBJ1-4, the full variable domain is DGGITQSPKYLFRKEGQNVTLSCEQNLNHDAMYWYRQDPGQGLRLIYYSQIVNDFQKGDIAEGYSVSREKKESFPLTVTSAQKNPTAFYLCASSFFTENEKLFFGSGTQLSVL.

The chain carries TRBV4-3 and TRBJ2-7; 9 nucleotides align to TRBD2. The CDR3 has 16 amino acids. Germline CDR1 is LGHNA and CDR2 is YSLEER. V shed 0 bases and J 3 bases; nucleotides not matched to a gene: 6. This CDR3 reads CASSQDPLSGSYEQYF. The CDR3 DNA sequence: TGCGCCAGCAGCCAAGACCCTCTTAGCGGGAGCTACGAGCAGTACTTC.

This clone has just one count. The chain joins TRBV13 to TRBJ2-4; 7 bases agree with TRBD1. CDR1 and CDR2 from the germline V gene are PRHDT and FYEKMQ (reference sequence). Losses at the gene ends were 6 bases for V and 2 bases for J; bases not matched to a gene: 10. The CDR3 loop spans 16 amino acids. CDR3 nucleotide sequence: TGTGCCAGCAGATCTACCCACAGGGGCCCCAAAAACATTCAGTACTTC. It is translated as CASRSTHRGPKNIQYF.

The chain links TRBV28 to TRBJ1-1, with D possibly matching TRBD1 (5 bases). The CDR3 has 15 amino acids. Looked up from germline, CDR1 is MDHEN and CDR2 is SYDVKM. V gave up 10 bases and J gave up 5 bases, with 23 bases separating them. The CDR3: CATRFAGSRYTEAFF. CDR3 DNA sequence: TGTGCCACCCGTTTTGCAGGGTCTCGGTATACTGAAGCTTTCTTT. The whole variable domain, remainder taken from reference TRBV28 and TRBJ1-1, is DVKVTQSSRYLVKRTGEKVFLECVQDMDHENMFWYRQDPGLGLRLIYFSYDVKMKEKGDIPEGYSVSREKKERFSLILESASTNQTSMYLCATRFAGSRYTEAFFGQGTRLTVV.

V usage is TRBV9 and J usage is TRBJ2-3; TRBD2 agrees at 7 bases. There are 16 residues in the CDR3. Germline V CDR1 and CDR2: SGDLS, YYNGEE. J was trimmed by 2 bases and V by 4 bases; bases with no gene match: 10. The CDR3 region is CASSRQASGITDTQYF. The DNA of the CDR3 is TGTGCCAGCAGCAGACAAGCTAGCGGCATCACAGATACGCAGTATTTT.

The gene calls are TRBV19 and TRBJ2-7, with D tentatively TRBD2 (5 bases). Germline V CDR1 and CDR2: LNHDA, SQIVND (reference sequence). The CDR3 consists of 14 residues. Deletions cut 4 bases from V and 1 base from J, with 11 bases between. CDR3 DNA: TGTGCCAGTAGTAAATCCGGGGAGTCCTACGAGCAGTACTTC. Protein: CASSKSGESYEQYF.

The CDR3 DNA reads TGTGCCAGCAGCGCTAGCGGGAGAGGGGTGACAGATACGCAGTATTTT. This codes for CASSASGRGVTDTQYF. The chain has TRBV9 and TRBJ2-3; 10 nucleotides line up with TRBD2. The length of the CDR3 is 16 residues. V lost 3 bases to trimming and J lost 3 bases; unmatched junction nucleotides: 7. Germline CDR1 SGDLS, CDR2 YYNGEE.

This chain connects TRBV4-1 to TRBJ1-1; unclear D gene. CDR3 size: 15 residues. V lost 9 bases and J 5 bases, leaving 22 bases between the germline ends. Germline-derived CDR1 and CDR2 are MGHRA and YSYEKL. CDR3: CASKVSAEIWTEAFF. CDR3 nucleotides: TGCGCCAGTAAGGTGAGCGCTGAAATTTGGACTGAAGCTTTCTTT.

The chain carries TRBV4-3 and TRBJ1-3; possibly TRBD1 for D (5 bases). V was shortened by 3 bases and J by 0 bases, with 18 bases between the two germline ends. This CDR3 comprises 18 residues. Germline CDR1 reads LGHNA; CDR2 reads YSLEER. The CDR3 is CASSQLGGDWNSGNTIYF. The CDR3 DNA follows: TGCGCCAGCAGCCAGCTGGGCGGGGACTGGAACTCTGGAAACACCATATATTTT.

The chain uses TRBV9 and TRBJ2-3; weak D call: TRBD2 (6 bases). Trimming took off 0 bases at V and 4 bases at J, with 12 bases between the two ends. Germline assignment: CDR1 SGDLS and CDR2 YYNGEE. This CDR3 comprises 15 residues. The CDR3 loop is CASSVAGLTADTQYF. The CDR3 DNA follows: TGTGCCAGCAGCGTAGCCGGACTAACGGCAGATACGCAGTATTTT.

The V and J genes are TRBV21-1 and TRBJ2-7; TRBD2, the D gene given by the table, was not confirmed from the DNA. TRBV21-1 is reported as a pseudogene. There are 17 residues in the CDR3. The CDR3 nucleotides read TGTGCCAGCAGCAAATCTCCGAGGACGGTTTCGGGATACGAGCAGTACTTC. Its translation: CASSKSPRTVSGYEQYF.

In this sample, this clone turned up once. V gene TRBV6-5 combines with J gene TRBJ1-1; D is undetermined. The CDR3 totals 14 residues. With 7 bases removed from V and 0 bases from J, the gap between germline ends came to 12 bases. CDR1 is MNHEY and CDR2 is SVGAGI in the germline V gene. The CDR3 DNA sequence: TGTGCCAGCAAGGAAGGTCAGCTGAACACTGAAGCTTTCTTT. Protein sequence: CASKEGQLNTEAFF.